This T cell receptor (beta chain) was documented in a study of prognosis after radiotherapy for stage I lung cancer. Turning to the study itself: Medical inoperability applied to all of the non-small cell lung cancer patients. No patient was treated with concurrent therapy while undergoing stereotactic body radiotherapy. Study results and limitations: Post-treatment Shannon entropy following stereotactic body radiation therapy was lower among patients who developed distant metastases.

V was shortened by 2 bases and J by 5 bases, with 13 bases between the two germline ends. The CDR3 contains 14 residues. CDR1 DFQATT and CDR2 SNEGSKA come from the germline V gene (reference sequence). Genomic DNA provided the template from which TCR beta CDR3 was amplified by two-round multiplex PCR. Primers specific to each TRBV and TRBJ gene drove first-round PCR. TCRdb reprocessed the multiplex PCR reads via MiXCR and lists one record per CDR3 protein. The sample includes some 15,000 distinct CDR3 sequences, 55% to 65% of them seen just once. As concerns this clonotype: Antigen unknown.

Blood, 5.5 to 6 milliliters, was collected at each of two time points. This TCR was sampled from a donor aged 50 or older with non-small cell lung cancer. This material consisted of PBMCs, taken before or after stereotactic body radiation therapy (not recorded which). The rearrangement joins TRBV20-1 to TRBJ2-1, with D maybe TRBD2 (5 bases). CDR3 loop: CSARTSEGDNEQFF. CDR3 nucleotide sequence: TGCAGTGCTAGAACGAGTGAGGGAGACAATGAGCAGTTCTTC.